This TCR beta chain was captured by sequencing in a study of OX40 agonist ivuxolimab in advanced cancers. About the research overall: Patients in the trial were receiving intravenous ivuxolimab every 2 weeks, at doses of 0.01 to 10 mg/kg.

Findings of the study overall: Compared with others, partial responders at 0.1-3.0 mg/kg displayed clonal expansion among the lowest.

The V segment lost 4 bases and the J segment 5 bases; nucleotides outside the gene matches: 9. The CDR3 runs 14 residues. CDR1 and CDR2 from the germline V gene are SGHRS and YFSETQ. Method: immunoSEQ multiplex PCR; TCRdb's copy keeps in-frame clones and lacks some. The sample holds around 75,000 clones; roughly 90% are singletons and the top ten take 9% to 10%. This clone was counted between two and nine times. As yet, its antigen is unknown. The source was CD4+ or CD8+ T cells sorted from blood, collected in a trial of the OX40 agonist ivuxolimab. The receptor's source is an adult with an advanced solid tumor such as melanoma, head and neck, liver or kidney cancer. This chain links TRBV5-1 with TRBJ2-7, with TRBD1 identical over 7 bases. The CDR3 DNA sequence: TGCGCCAGCAGCCGGACTGCTGGGACAGACGAGCAGTACTTC. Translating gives CASSRTAGTDEQYF. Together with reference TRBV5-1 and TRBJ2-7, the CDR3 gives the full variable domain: KAGVTQTPRYLIKTRGQQVTLSCSPISGHRSVSWYQQTPGQGLQFLFEYFSETQRNKGNFPGRFSGRQFSNSRSEMNVSTLELGDSALYLCASSRTAGTDEQYFGPGTRLTVT.